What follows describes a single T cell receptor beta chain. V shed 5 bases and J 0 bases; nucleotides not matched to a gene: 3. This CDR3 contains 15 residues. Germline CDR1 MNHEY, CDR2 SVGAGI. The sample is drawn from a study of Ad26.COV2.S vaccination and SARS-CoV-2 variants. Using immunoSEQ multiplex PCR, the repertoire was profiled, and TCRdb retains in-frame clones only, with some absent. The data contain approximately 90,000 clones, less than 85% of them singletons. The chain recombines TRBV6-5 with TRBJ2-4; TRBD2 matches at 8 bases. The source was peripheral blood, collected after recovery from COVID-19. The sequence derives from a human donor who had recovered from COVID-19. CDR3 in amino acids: CASSSGSTAKNIQYF. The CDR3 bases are TGTGCCAGCAGTAGCGGGAGTACAGCCAAAAACATTCAGTACTTC.